The 24 T cell receptor beta chains below all came from one sample that was sequenced in a study of blood T cell repertoires in COVID-19. Generated by immunoSEQ multiplex PCR, the TCRdb table keeps only in-frame clones and is missing some. In the table there are 150,000 to 200,000 clones, around four fifths of which are singletons. Sequenced sample: peripheral blood. The receptor set was obtained from a woman in her 70s with COVID-19, enrolled during active disease.

The CDR3 loop reads CASRTGTGGFNQPQHF. The DNA of the CDR3 is TGTGCCAGCAGGACCGGGACAGGGGGTTTCAATCAGCCCCAGCATTTT. V is TRBV2 and J is TRBJ1-5; 11 bases agree with TRBD1. Germline CDR1 SNHLY, CDR2 FYNNEI. The CDR3 contains 16 residues. Trimming at V came to 6 bases and at J to 3 bases, leaving 7 bases not matched to a gene.

The chain couples TRBV5-6 to TRBJ1-1; TRBD1 is a possible D gene (5 bases). Trimming took off 0 bases at V and 5 bases at J, with 20 bases between the two ends. CDR3 length: 17 residues. Germline CDR1 is SGHDT and CDR2 is YYEEEE. CDR3 loop: CASSLAGGIRKKTEAFF. DNA of the CDR3: TGTGCCAGCAGCTTGGCCGGGGGGATACGGAAAAAAACTGAAGCTTTCTTT.

Remarks on this clone: Within the sample, other DNA sequences also encode this same CDR3. The chain recombines TRBV2 with TRBJ1-1; D is possibly TRBD1 (5 bases). The ends were cut back, 5 bases at V and 0 bases at J, with 10 bases in the middle. Germline V CDR1 and CDR2: SNHLY, FYNNEI. This CDR3 is 14 amino acids long. The CDR3 here is CASSPRGLNTEAFF. Written as DNA, the CDR3 is TGTGCCAGCAGTCCCCGGGGGTTGAACACTGAAGCTTTCTTT.

This sequence joins TRBV30 and TRBJ1-4; the match to TRBD1 covers 8 bases. J was trimmed by 8 bases and V by 5 bases; bases with no gene match: 10. There are 14 residues in the CDR3. CDR1 is GTSNPN and CDR2 is SVGIG in the germline V gene (reference sequence). In DNA, the CDR3 is TGTGCCTGGGCCAAGCCGACAGGGGACGAAAAACTGTTTTTT. It yields the protein CAWAKPTGDEKLFF.

V usage is TRBV2 and J usage is TRBJ2-3; weak D call: TRBD1 (5 bases). This CDR3 region has 13 residues. Germline values: CDR1 SNHLY, CDR2 FYNNEI. V was cut by 6 bases and J by 4 bases, with 11 bases left in between. In DNA, the CDR3 is TGTGCCAGCAGCGGACAAGGAGCAGATACGCAGTATTTT. It is translated as CASSGQGADTQYF.

The chain combines TRBV7-8 with TRBJ2-7; D gene uncertain. The ends were cut back, 5 bases at V and 0 bases at J, with 20 bases in the middle. This CDR3 has 17 amino acids. Per germline, CDR1 SGHVS and CDR2 FQNEAQ. The CDR3 loop is CASSPRSLASPSYEQYF. The CDR3 DNA reads as TGTGCCAGCAGCCCACGCTCTCTTGCGAGCCCCTCCTACGAGCAGTACTTC. The whole variable domain, filled in from reference TRBV7-8 and TRBJ2-7, reads GAGVSQSPRYKVAKRGQDVALRCDPISGHVSLFWYQQALGQGPEFLTYFQNEAQLDKSGLPSDRFFAERPEGSVSTLKIQRTQQEDSAVYLCASSPRSLASPSYEQYFGPGTRLTVT.

This clone was detected once. CDR3 nucleotide sequence: TGTGCCAGCAGCCCCAGACAGTTCCTGAACACTGAAGCTTTCTTT. It translates to CASSPRQFLNTEAFF. The chain joins TRBV5-4 to TRBJ1-1; TRBD1 is a possible D gene (5 bases). Trimming shortened V by 4 bases and J by 0 bases, and 13 bases separated the two germline ends. Germline assignment: CDR1 SGHNT and CDR2 YYREEE (reference sequence). The CDR3 length is 15 residues.

The V call is TRBV14, the J call TRBJ2-1; 7 bases map to TRBD2. Germline loops: CDR1 SGHDN, CDR2 FVKESK. This CDR3 is built from 15 residues. V gave up 0 bases and J gave up 8 bases; unmatched junction bases: 7. Written as DNA, the CDR3 is TGTGCCAGCAGCCAAGATTTGGCGGCGGGAGATGAGCAGTTCTTC. Protein product: CASSQDLAAGDEQFF.

The CDR3 region is CASSLARYHNEQFF. DNA of the CDR3: TGTGCCAGCAGCTTAGCGCGCTACCACAATGAGCAGTTCTTC. This rearrangement joins TRBV7-2 to TRBJ2-1; D unclear. Trimming took 0 bases from V and 5 from J, leaving 8 bases between them. The CDR3 is made up of 14 amino acids. From germline, CDR1 is SGHTA and CDR2 FQGNSA.

This clone was detected a few times. The J gene is TRBJ2-5, the V gene TRBV5-1; no definite D call. This CDR3 is 15 amino acids long. The V end lost 5 bases, the J end lost 1 base, and 15 bases lay between the germline ends. Germline-derived CDR1 and CDR2 are SGHRS and YFSETQ. CDR3 loop: CASRRLVSIQETQYF. CDR3 in DNA: TGCGCCAGCAGGAGGTTGGTGTCAATCCAAGAGACCCAGTACTTC.

The chain couples TRBV27 to TRBJ2-7; TRBD1 aligns across 7 bases. CDR3 size: 14 residues. V was pared by 0 bases and J by 3 bases, with 2 bases of the junction left unmatched. Germline CDR1 is MNHEY and CDR2 is SMNVEV (reference sequence). CDR3 in amino acids: CASSLSAGGYEQYF. The CDR3 bases are TGTGCCAGCAGTTTATCGGCAGGGGGCTACGAGCAGTACTTC.

Written as DNA, the CDR3 is TGTGCCAGCAGTTTATCAGGACAAGCGAGGACCTACGAGCAGTACTTC. Translating gives CASSLSGQARTYEQYF. The gene calls are TRBV28 and TRBJ2-7, with D maybe TRBD1 (5 bases). Trimming pared 1 base from V and 2 bases from J, leaving 15 bases between. This CDR3 spans 16 amino acids. From germline, CDR1 is MDHEN and CDR2 SYDVKM. Drawing the rest from reference TRBV28 and TRBJ2-7, the complete variable domain is DVKVTQSSRYLVKRTGEKVFLECVQDMDHENMFWYRQDPGLGLRLIYFSYDVKMKEKGDIPEGYSVSREKKERFSLILESASTNQTSMYLCASSLSGQARTYEQYFGPGTRLTVT.

The chain carries TRBV7-3 and TRBJ2-5, with 7 bases fitting TRBD2. This CDR3 comprises 16 residues. Germline V gene lookup returns CDR1 SGHTA and CDR2 FQGTGA. Trimming removed 1 base from V and 5 bases from J; junction bases left unmatched: 10. Here the CDR3 DNA reads TGTGCCAGCAGCTTAAATGGCTTCGGGGGGAGGGAGACCCAGTACTTC. Its protein is CASSLNGFGGRETQYF.

This clone was observed a handful of times. The chain's CDR3 is CSVAGDNEQFF. As DNA, the CDR3 is TGCAGCGTTGCAGGGGACAATGAGCAGTTCTTC. V gene TRBV29-1 combines with J gene TRBJ2-1, with D possibly TRBD1 on 6 matching bases. V was cut by 4 bases and J by 5 bases, with 6 bases left in between. CDR1 SQVTM and CDR2 ANQGSEA come from the germline V gene. The CDR3 runs 11 residues.

The J gene is TRBJ1-5, the V gene TRBV25-1; D unclear. The CDR3 is 17 amino acids. From germline, CDR1 is MGHDK and CDR2 SYGVNS. Deletions cut 7 bases from V and 5 bases from J, with 24 bases between. CDR3 sequence (DNA): TGTGCCAGCAAGGCCCTTACCGGGATAGGAACCGATCAGCCCCAGCATTTT. Its translation is CASKALTGIGTDQPQHF.

This chain joins TRBV15 and TRBJ2-1; TRBD1 matches 8 bases. The CDR3 is made up of 15 amino acids. The ends lost 1 base at V and 3 bases at J; junction bases unmatched: 2. Germline values: CDR1 LNHNV, CDR2 YYDKDF (reference sequence). CDR3 coding DNA: TGTGCCACCAGCAGAGCAGGGGGCTTCTACAATGAGCAGTTCTTC. Its protein product is CATSRAGGFYNEQFF.

The chain uses TRBV15 and TRBJ2-1; 10 bases map to TRBD2. Germline V CDR1 and CDR2: LNHNV, YYDKDF (reference sequence). This CDR3 has 15 amino acids. The V gene end was trimmed by 0 bases and the J gene end by 6 bases; junction bases not matched to a gene: 2. CDR3 coding DNA: TGTGCCACCAGCAGAGAACAGCGGGGGGGCAATGAGCAGTTCTTC. Its translation: CATSREQRGGNEQFF.

The chain employs TRBV19 and TRBJ1-5; the match to TRBD1 covers 8 bases. The germline gives CDR1 LNHDA, CDR2 SQIVND (reference sequence). V lost 4 bases to trimming and J lost 6 bases; unmatched junction nucleotides: 8. The CDR3 covers 15 residues. CDR3 in amino acids: CASSTIDRGSQPQHF. The CDR3 DNA sequence: TGTGCCAGTAGTACCATTGACAGGGGTTCTCAGCCCCAGCATTTT.

J is TRBJ2-1 and V is TRBV19; D is uncertain. The CDR3 has 15 amino acids. V was clipped by 6 bases and J by 4 bases, with 16 bases between them. Germline assignment: CDR1 LNHDA and CDR2 SQIVND (reference sequence). The CDR3, as DNA: TGTGCCAGTAGAATACGGCGAGCAGCGTACAATGAGCAGTTCTTC. This sequence encodes CASRIRRAAYNEQFF.

As to this clone: A junction boundary mismatches the germline segment, possibly from a read error. The gene calls are TRBV12-3 or TRBV12-4 and TRBJ1-5; D not certain. The CDR3 has 13 residues. Here the CDR3 DNA reads TGTGCCAGCAGCTTAGGAGATTATCAGCCCCAGCATTTT. This translates into CASSLGDYQPQHF.

As for this clone: Relative to the germline gene, one junction end is altered; a read error may explain this. The chain uses TRBV3-1 (or the pseudogene TRBV3-2) and TRBJ2-7; 8 nucleotides agree with TRBD1. There are 14 residues in the CDR3. The germline gives CDR1 LGHDT, CDR2 YNNKEL (reference sequence). CDR3 in DNA: TGTGCCAACAGCAAGGGGACAGGTCTCTACGAGCAGTACTTC. It is translated as CANSKGTGLYEQYF.

The V call is TRBV18, the J call TRBJ2-3; 10 bases are a match to TRBD2. This CDR3 is built from 18 residues. The germline V gene encodes CDR1 KGHSH and CDR2 LQKENI. V lost 3 bases, J lost 2 bases, and 11 bases stayed unmatched. CDR3 sequence (DNA): TGTGCCAGCTCACCTTTATCCCCTAGCGGGAGAGACACAGATACGCAGTATTTT. This sequence encodes CASSPLSPSGRDTDTQYF.

J is TRBJ2-7 and V is TRBV2; TRBD2 matches at 8 bases. V lost 1 base and J lost 2; bases outside the gene matches: 7. The germline gives CDR1 SNHLY, CDR2 FYNNEI. The CDR3 totals 16 residues. The CDR3 is CASSEVGLAGAYEQYF. The CDR3 region has the DNA TGTGCCAGCAGTGAAGTGGGTCTAGCGGGCGCCTACGAGCAGTACTTC.

To note about this clone: The sample has other DNA sequences that encode this CDR3 too. J is TRBJ2-1 and V is TRBV9, with D perhaps matching TRBD1 (6 bases). Trimming took off 0 bases at V and 1 base at J, with 8 bases between the two ends. Germline CDR1 SGDLS, CDR2 YYNGEE. The CDR3 length is 15 residues. CDR3 sequence: CASSVGGGSYNEQFF. For the CDR3, the DNA is TGTGCCAGCAGCGTAGGAGGGGGTTCCTACAATGAGCAGTTCTTC.